A single TCR beta chain is shown here with its context. Its antigen is not known. TCRdb used MiXCR to reprocess the 5' RACE reads, holding one entry per CDR3 protein. The table lists 190,000 or so distinct CDR3 sequences, around 13% of them singletons, with approximately 15% in the top ten. The data derive from a study of CD8 T cells in ankylosing spondylitis. General study results and limits: In synovial fluid and blood from reactive arthritis, some motif variants were previously reported. In ankylosing spondylitis blood, a motif of eight highly homologous TCR beta variants appeared characteristic. The study looked at matched synovial fluid samples from ankylosing spondylitis patients. Disease-linked clones were reported to be significantly enriched there. Disease-associated clones were CD8+ and fairly uncommon in peripheral blood.

The CDR3 contains 14 residues. Trimming removed 2 bases from V and 3 bases from J, with 12 bases in between. CDR1 is GTSNPN and CDR2 is SVGIG in the germline V gene (reference sequence). The chain combines TRBV30 with TRBJ2-3, with a weak D call TRBD2 (5 bases). The receptor was isolated from a male donor with ankylosing spondylitis or in good health (not recorded which). The source material was blood, either unsorted or a sorted T cell fraction (not recorded which). CDR3: CAWSLPGITDTQYF. Written as DNA, the CDR3 is TGTGCCTGGAGTCTTCCGGGGATTACAGATACGCAGTATTTT.